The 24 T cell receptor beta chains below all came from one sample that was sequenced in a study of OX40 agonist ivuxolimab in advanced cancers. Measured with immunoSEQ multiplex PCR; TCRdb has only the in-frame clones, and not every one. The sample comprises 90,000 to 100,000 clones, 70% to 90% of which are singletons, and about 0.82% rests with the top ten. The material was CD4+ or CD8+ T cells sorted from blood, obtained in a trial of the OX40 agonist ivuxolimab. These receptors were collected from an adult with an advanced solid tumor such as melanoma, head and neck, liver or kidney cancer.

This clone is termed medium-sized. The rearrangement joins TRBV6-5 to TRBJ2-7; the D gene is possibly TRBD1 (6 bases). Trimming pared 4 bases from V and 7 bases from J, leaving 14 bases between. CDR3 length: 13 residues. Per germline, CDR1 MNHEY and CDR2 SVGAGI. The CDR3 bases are TGTGCCAGCAGTTCCTGGGGGCCCGCTGAGCAGTACTTC. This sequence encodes CASSSWGPAEQYF.

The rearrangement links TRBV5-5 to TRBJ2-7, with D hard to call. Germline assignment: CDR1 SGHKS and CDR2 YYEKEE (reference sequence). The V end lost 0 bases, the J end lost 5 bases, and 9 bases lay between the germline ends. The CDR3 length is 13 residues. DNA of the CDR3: TGTGCCAGCAGCTTGGTACAGATCCACGAGCAGTACTTC. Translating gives CASSLVQIHEQYF.

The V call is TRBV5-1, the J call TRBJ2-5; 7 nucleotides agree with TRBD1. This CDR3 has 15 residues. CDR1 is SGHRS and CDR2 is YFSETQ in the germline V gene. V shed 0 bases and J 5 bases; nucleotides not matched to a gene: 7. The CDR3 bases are TGCGCCAGCAGCTTGGGACAGGGTTGGGGGGAGACCCAGTACTTC. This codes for CASSLGQGWGETQYF.

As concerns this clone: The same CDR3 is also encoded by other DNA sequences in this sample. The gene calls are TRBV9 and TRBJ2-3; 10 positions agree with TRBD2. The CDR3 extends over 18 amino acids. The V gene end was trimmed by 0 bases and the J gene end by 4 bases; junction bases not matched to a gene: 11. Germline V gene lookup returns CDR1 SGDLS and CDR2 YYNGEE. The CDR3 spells CASSVVGAASGSPDTQYF. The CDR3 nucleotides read TGTGCCAGCAGCGTAGTGGGAGCGGCTAGCGGGAGTCCAGATACGCAGTATTTT. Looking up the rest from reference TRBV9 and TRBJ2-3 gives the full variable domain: DSGVTQTPKHLITATGQRVTLRCSPRSGDLSVYWYQQSLDQGLQFLIQYYNGEERAKGNILERFSAQQFPDLHSELNLSSLELGDSALYFCASSVVGAASGSPDTQYFGPGTRLTVL.

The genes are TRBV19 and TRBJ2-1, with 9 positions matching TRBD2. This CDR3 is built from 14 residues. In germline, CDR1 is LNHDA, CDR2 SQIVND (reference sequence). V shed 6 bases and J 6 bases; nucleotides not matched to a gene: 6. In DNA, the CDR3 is TGTGCCAGTAGGGGTAGCGGGAGTATCAATGAGCAGTTCTTC. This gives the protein CASRGSGSINEQFF.

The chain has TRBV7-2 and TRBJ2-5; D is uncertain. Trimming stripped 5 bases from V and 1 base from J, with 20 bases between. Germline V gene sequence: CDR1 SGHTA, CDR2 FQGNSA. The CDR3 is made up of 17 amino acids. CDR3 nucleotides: TGTGCCAGCAGCCGAAGAGGCGGACGCAACCTCCAAGAGACCCAGTACTTC. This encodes CASSRRGGRNLQETQYF.

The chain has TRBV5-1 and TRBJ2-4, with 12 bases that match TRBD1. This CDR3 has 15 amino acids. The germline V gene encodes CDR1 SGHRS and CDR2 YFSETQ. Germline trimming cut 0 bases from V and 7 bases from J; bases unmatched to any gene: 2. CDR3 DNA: TGCGCCAGCAGCTTGGAGGGACAGGGGGCGAACATTCAGTACTTC. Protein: CASSLEGQGANIQYF.

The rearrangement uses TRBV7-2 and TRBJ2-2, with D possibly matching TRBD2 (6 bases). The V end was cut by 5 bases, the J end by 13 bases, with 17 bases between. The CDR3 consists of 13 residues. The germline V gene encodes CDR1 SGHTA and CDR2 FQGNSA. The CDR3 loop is CASSPDGRGMLFF. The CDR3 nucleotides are TGTGCCAGCAGCCCGGACGGGAGAGGGATGCTGTTTTTT.

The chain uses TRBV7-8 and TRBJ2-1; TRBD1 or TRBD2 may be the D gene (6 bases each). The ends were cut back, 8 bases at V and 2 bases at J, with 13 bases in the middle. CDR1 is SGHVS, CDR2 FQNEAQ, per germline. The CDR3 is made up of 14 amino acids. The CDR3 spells CASRGGGPYNEQFF. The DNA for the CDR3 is TGTGCCAGCCGAGGAGGGGGGCCCTACAATGAGCAGTTCTTC.

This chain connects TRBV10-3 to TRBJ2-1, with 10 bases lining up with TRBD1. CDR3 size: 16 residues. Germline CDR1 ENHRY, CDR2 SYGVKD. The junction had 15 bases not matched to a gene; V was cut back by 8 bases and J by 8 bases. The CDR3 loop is CAILREGQGIPDEQFF. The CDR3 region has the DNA TGTGCCATCTTAAGAGAGGGACAGGGGATTCCAGATGAGCAGTTCTTC.

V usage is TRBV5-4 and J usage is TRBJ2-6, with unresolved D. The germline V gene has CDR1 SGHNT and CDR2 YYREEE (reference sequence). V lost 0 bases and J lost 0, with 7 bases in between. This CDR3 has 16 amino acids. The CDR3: CASSLGGNSGANVLTF. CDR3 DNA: TGTGCCAGCAGCTTGGGTGGAAACTCTGGGGCCAACGTCCTGACTTTC.

The CDR3 spells CASSPRDRGYEQYF. The DNA for the CDR3 is TGTGCCAGCAGTCCTCGGGACAGGGGGTACGAGCAGTACTTC. V gene TRBV27 combines with J gene TRBJ2-7; 11 bases are a match to TRBD1. CDR3 length: 14 residues. The J segment lost 4 bases and the V segment lost 5 bases, leaving 4 bases of the junction unmatched. Germline V gene data show CDR1 as MNHEY and CDR2 as SMNVEV (reference sequence).

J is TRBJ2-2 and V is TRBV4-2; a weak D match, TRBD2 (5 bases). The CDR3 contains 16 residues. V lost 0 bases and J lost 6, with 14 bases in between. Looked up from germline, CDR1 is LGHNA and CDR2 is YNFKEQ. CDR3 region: CASSQDRRLGAGELFF. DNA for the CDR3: TGTGCCAGCAGCCAAGATCGCAGGTTGGGAGCCGGGGAGCTGTTTTTT.

The CDR3 coding sequence is TGTGCCAGTGCACTAGCGGGAGGGTCCTATGAGCAGTTCTTC. Its protein is CASALAGGSYEQFF. V and J are TRBV19 and TRBJ2-1, with 13 bases lining up with TRBD2. The CDR3 runs 14 residues. In germline, CDR1 is LNHDA, CDR2 SQIVND (reference sequence). J gave up 8 bases and V 8 bases, and 6 bases lay outside the gene matches.

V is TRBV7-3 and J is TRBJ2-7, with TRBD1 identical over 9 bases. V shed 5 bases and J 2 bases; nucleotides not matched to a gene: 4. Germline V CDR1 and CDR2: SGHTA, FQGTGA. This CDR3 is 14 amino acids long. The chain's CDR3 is CASSTRDRAYEQYF. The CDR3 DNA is TGTGCCAGCAGCACCCGGGACAGGGCCTACGAGCAGTACTTC.

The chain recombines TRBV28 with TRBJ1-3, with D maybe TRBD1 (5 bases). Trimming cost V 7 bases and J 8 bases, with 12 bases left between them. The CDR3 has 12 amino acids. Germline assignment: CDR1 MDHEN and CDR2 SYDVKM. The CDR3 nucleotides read TGTGCCAGCACCCCCCGGGGGGACACCATATATTTT. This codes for CASTPRGDTIYF.

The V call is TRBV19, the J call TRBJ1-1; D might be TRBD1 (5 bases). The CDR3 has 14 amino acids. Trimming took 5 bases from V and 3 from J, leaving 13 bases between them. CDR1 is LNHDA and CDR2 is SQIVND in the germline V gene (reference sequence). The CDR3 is CASSLRDGYTEAFF. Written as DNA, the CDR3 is TGTGCCAGTAGTCTCCGGGACGGTTACACTGAAGCTTTCTTT.

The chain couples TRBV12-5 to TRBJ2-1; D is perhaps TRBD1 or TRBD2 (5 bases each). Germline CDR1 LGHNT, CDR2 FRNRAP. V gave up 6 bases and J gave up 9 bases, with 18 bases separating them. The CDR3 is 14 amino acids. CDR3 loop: CASGKGTARGEQFF. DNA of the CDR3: TGTGCTAGTGGCAAGGGGACCGCTCGGGGTGAGCAGTTCTTC.

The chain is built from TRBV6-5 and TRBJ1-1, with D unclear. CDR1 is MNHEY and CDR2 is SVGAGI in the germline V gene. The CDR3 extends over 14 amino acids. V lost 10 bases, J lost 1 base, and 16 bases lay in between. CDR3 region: CATASGGGNTEAFF. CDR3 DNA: TGTGCCACTGCCAGTGGAGGCGGGAACACTGAAGCTTTCTTT.

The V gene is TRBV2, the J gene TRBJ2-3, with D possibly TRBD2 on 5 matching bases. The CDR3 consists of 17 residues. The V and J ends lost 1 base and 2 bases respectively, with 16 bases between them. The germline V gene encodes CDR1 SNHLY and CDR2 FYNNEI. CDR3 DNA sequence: TGTGCCAGCAGTGAAGTCGGTCTAGCTCCTCACACAGATACGCAGTATTTT. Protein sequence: CASSEVGLAPHTDTQYF.

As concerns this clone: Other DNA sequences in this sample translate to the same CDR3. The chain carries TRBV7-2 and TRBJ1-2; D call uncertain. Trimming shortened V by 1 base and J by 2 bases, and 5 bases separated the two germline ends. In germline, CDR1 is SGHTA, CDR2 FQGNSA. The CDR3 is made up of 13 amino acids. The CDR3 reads CASSLGQNYGYTF. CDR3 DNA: TGTGCCAGCAGCTTAGGTCAAAACTATGGCTACACCTTC.

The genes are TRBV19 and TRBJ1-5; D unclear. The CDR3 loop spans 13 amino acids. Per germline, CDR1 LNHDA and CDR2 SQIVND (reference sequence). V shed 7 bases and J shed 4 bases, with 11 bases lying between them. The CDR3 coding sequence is TGTGCCAGTACTCCCGGCCCGAATCAGCCCCAGCATTTT. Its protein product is CASTPGPNQPQHF.

CDR3 residues: CASSRGRGQPQHF. Here the CDR3 DNA reads TGTGCCAGCAGCAGGGGGCGCGGGCAGCCCCAGCATTTT. The chain recombines TRBV6-1 with TRBJ1-5; 8 bases are a match to TRBD1. V was pared by 6 bases and J by 7 bases, with 5 bases of the junction left unmatched. Germline assignment: CDR1 MNHNS and CDR2 SASEGT. This CDR3 region has 13 residues.

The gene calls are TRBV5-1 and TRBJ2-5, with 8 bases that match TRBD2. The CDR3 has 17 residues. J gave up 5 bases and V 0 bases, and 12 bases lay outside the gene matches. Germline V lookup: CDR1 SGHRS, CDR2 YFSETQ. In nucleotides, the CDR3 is TGCGCCAGCAGCTTGGTACCCAGCGGGAGTGTTTTGGAGACCCAGTACTTC. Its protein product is CASSLVPSGSVLETQYF.